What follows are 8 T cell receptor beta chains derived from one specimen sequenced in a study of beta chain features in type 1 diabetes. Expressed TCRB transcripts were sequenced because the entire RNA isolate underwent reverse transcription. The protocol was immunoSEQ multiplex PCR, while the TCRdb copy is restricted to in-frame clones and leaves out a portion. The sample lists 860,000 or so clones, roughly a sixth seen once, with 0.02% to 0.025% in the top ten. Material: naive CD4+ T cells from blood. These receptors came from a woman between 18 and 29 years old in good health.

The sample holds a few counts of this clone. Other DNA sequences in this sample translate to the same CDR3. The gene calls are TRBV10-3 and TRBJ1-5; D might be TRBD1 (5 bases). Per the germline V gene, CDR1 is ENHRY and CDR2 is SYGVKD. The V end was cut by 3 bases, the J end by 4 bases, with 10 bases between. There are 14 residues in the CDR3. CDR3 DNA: TGTGCCATCAGTGAATCTGAGGGGAATCAGCCCCAGCATTTT. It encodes CAISESEGNQPQHF.

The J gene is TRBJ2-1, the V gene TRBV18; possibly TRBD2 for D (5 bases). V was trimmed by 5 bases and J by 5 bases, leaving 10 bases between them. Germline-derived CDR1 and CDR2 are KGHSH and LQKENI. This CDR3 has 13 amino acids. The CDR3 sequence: CASSTQLDNEQFF. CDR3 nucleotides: TGTGCCAGCTCAACCCAACTAGACAATGAGCAGTTCTTC.

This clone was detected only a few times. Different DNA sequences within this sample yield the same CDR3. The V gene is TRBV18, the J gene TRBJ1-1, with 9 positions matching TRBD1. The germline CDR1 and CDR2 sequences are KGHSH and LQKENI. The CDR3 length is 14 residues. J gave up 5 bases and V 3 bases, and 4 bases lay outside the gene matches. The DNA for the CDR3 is TGTGCCAGCTCACCTGGGACAGGGAGAACTGAAGCTTTCTTT. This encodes CASSPGTGRTEAFF.

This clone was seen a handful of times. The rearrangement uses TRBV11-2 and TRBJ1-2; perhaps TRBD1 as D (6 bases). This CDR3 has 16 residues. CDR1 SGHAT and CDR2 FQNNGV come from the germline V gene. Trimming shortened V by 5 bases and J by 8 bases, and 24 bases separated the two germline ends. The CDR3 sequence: CASSTPGGGRSGGYTF. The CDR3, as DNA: TGTGCCAGCAGCACACCTGGCGGGGGGCGATCAGGAGGCTACACCTTC.

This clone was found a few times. DNA for the CDR3: TGTGCCAGCAGAAAAGACAGGGCCCGGAATGAGCAGTTCTTC. It codes for CASRKDRARNEQFF. The rearrangement uses TRBV28 and TRBJ2-1; 7 nucleotides match TRBD1. The CDR3 is 14 amino acids. J was trimmed by 7 bases and V by 6 bases; bases with no gene match: 9. Per germline, CDR1 MDHEN and CDR2 SYDVKM.

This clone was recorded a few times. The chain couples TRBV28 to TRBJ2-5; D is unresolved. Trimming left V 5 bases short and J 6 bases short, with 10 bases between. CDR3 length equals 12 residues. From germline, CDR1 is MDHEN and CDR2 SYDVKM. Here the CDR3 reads CASSLDGKTQYF. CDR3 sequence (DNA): TGTGCCAGCAGTCTGGATGGTAAGACCCAGTACTTC. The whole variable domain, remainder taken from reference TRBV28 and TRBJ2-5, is DVKVTQSSRYLVKRTGEKVFLECVQDMDHENMFWYRQDPGLGLRLIYFSYDVKMKEKGDIPEGYSVSREKKERFSLILESASTNQTSMYLCASSLDGKTQYFGPGTRLLVL.

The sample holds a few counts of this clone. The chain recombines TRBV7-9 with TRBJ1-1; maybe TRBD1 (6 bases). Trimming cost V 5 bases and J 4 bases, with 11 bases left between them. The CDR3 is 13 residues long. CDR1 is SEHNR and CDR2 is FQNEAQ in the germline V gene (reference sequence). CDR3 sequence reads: CASSQYRVTEAFF. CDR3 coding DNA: TGTGCCAGCAGCCAATACAGGGTCACTGAAGCTTTCTTT.

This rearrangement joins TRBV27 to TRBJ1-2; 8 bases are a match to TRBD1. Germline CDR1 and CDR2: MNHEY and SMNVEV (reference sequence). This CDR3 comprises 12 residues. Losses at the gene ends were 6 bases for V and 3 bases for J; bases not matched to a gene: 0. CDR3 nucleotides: TGTGCCAGCAGGGGACAGGACTATGGCTACACCTTC. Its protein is CASRGQDYGYTF.